The source of this T cell receptor (beta chain) is a study of early T cells in non-severe SARS-CoV-2 infection (dated by TCRdb to the early 2020s). Broadly, across the study: Because TCR sequencing relied on bulk RNA taken from unsorted whole blood, pairing of alpha and beta chains was not possible.

Results and caveats for the whole study, not just this receptor: Matching against VDJdb was skewed toward anti-spike CD8 responses, likely underestimated virus-specific expansions, and missed private and CD4 specificities.

The library was obtained by 5' RACE. Sequencing was performed on a NextSeq 500. To correct for sequencing error and PCR bias, the TCR library protocol tagged individual cDNA molecules with unique molecular identifiers. Both TCR alpha and beta chains were sequenced, and tight co-correlation was observed between alpha and beta sequence abundances in each sample. The original methods were these. Decombinator V4 was used to annotate TCR sequences for V gene, J gene and CDR3. Expanded TCRs were defined as changing significantly between any two time points under a Poisson model with p below 0.0001. Abundances of TCRs were expressed as counts per million after normalisation to the total number of TCRs sequenced in each sample. VDJdb, accessed 1 November 2021, was searched for CMV, EBV and SARS-CoV-2 annotated TCRs, with TCRs annotated for multiple antigens excluded. TCRdb trimmed public reads at Q25 via fastp, called clones via MiXCR and kept in-frame beta chains. Duplicate CDR3 protein sequences are folded into a single record with the most common DNA and genes. The V and J calls were determined by TCRdb, not by the authors. For this sample there are tens of thousands of distinct CDR3 sequences; about 6.8% appear just once. 20% to 25% of the sample is taken by the ten largest.

Set within a cohort of healthcare workers in London, UK, this nested case-control study involved weekly PCR testing of nasopharyngeal swabs along with blood sampling. Between 23 and 31 March 2020, the week of the UK lockdown, healthcare workers were enrolled and then followed up weekly for as long as 16 weeks. This clonotype was detected a few times. Its antigen is not yet known. No base-level quality is on record; no much larger clone is a single base apart. The sample in question was whole blood, obtained at baseline. The origin of this receptor is an adult who was a healthcare worker with PCR-confirmed SARS-CoV-2 infection or an uninfected control (not recorded which).

The CDR3 protein: CATSEGRGTNEQFF. The DNA reads TGTGCCACCTCTGAGGGGCGGGGTACCAATGAGCAGTTCTTC. The receptor chain draws on TRBV10-3 and TRBJ2-1; the D gene is possibly TRBD2, with 6 bases matching. V is cut by 10 bases and J by 6 bases, and the space between the germline ends is 19 bases. From the cysteine up to the phenylalanine, the CDR3 has a length of 14 residues. The kept DNA is CDR3 alone, 42 bases in frame from the first base. In the germline V gene, CDR1 corresponds to ENHRY and CDR2 to SYGVKD.